This T cell receptor beta chain comes out of a study of CD8 T cells in ankylosing spondylitis. Findings and limits, study-wide: Reports say disease-linked clones showed up significantly more in matched ankylosing spondylitis synovial fluid.

As the method for making TCR beta libraries, quantitative 5'-RACE with molecular barcodes was used. TCRdb analysed the 5' RACE reads with MiXCR anew, one entry per CDR3 protein. The table includes more than 100,000 distinct CDR3 sequences, roughly 10% detected once. V gave up 1 base and J gave up 1 base; unmatched junction bases: 4. The CDR3 runs 16 residues. Germline values: CDR1 MGHDK, CDR2 SYGVNS. This clonotype was detected a few times. Its target is unknown. The clonotype was recovered from a female donor with ankylosing spondylitis or in good health (not recorded which). Sequencing was carried out using blood, either unsorted or a sorted T cell fraction (not recorded which). V usage is TRBV25-1 and J usage is TRBJ2-7; TRBD2 matches at 10 bases. The CDR3 region has the DNA TGTGCCAGCAGTGAATTGGGGACTAGCGTTTCCTACGAGCAGTACTTC. Protein product: CASSELGTSVSYEQYF.